These T cell receptor beta chains were read from a single sample in a study of blood T cell repertoires in COVID-19. Only in-frame clones appear in the TCRdb table, and some are missing; sequencing was by immunoSEQ multiplex PCR. The sample yields under 55,000 clones, around 90% seen once. Specimen: peripheral blood. The receptors were sampled from a human donor in a cohort sampled during active COVID-19. The CDR3 runs from the conserved cysteine through the conserved F or W. The order of the fields is D gene, J gene, clone size, V gene, CDR3 protein, CDR3 DNA. The D gene is left open where the match is weak. Rows give clone size only sometimes, using once, few, many, or a class for an expanded clone.

>.|TRBJ1-1|.|TRBV12-5
CASASGGARQVEAFF
TGTGCTAGTGCCTCAGGAGGGGCCAGGCAGGTGGAAGCTTTCTTT
>.|TRBJ1-6|.|TRBV2
CASRIQTRGNSPLHF
TGTGCCAGCAGGATACAAACAAGAGGCAATTCACCCCTCCACTTT
>.|TRBJ2-2|.|TRBV6-5
CASSYDWSGDTGELFF
TGTGCCAGCAGTTACGATTGGTCGGGGGACACCGGGGAGCTGTTTTTT
>.|TRBJ1-6|.|TRBV30
CAWTRQWDSPLHF
TGTGCCTGGACGCGGCAGTGGGATTCACCCCTCCACTTT
>.|TRBJ2-7|.|TRBV12-3/TRBV12-4
CASSPYSYEQYF
TGTGCCAGCAGTCCCTACTCCTACGAGCAGTACTTC
>.|TRBJ1-1|.|TRBV29-1
CSVERVTEAFF
TGCAGCGTTGAACGAGTCACTGAAGCTTTCTTT
>.|TRBJ2-3|.|TRBV10-3
CAISEPRLGGGQYF
TGTGCCATCAGTGAGCCTAGACTAGGGGGGGGGCAGTATTTT
>TRBD2|TRBJ2-1|.|TRBV7-2
CASSPFRAGGSYNEQFF
TGTGCCAGCAGCCCGTTTCGTGCGGGGGGATCCTACAATGAGCAGTTCTTC
>.|TRBJ2-7|.|TRBV11-2
CASSLGIGGARKTYEQYF
TGTGCCAGCAGCTTAGGTATTGGCGGGGCGCGAAAGACCTACGAGCAGTACTTC
>TRBD1|TRBJ2-3|.|TRBV19
CASSVQGTDTQYF
TGTGCCAGTAGTGTACAGGGGACGGATACGCAGTATTTT
>.|TRBJ2-5|.|TRBV29-1
CSVEGSGETQYF
TGCAGCGTTGAAGGGAGTGGGGAGACCCAGTACTTC
>TRBD1|TRBJ2-7|.|TRBV4-1
CASSQERTGIVTYEQYF
TGCGCCAGCAGCCAAGAAAGGACAGGGATCGTGACCTACGAGCAGTACTTC
>TRBD1|TRBJ2-4|.|TRBV19
CASSTGTELAKNIQYF
TGTGCCAGTAGTACCGGGACAGAGCTAGCCAAAAACATTCAGTACTTC
>TRBD1|TRBJ1-2|.|TRBV12-3/TRBV12-4
CAIRQGVNYGYTF
TGTGCCATTCGACAGGGGGTAAACTATGGCTACACCTTC
>TRBD1|TRBJ2-2|.|TRBV2
CASKQGKVTNTGELFF
TGTGCCAGCAAACAGGGGAAGGTGACGAACACCGGGGAGCTGTTTTTT
>.|TRBJ1-2|.|TRBV6-6
CASSSSGNYGYTF
TGTGCCAGCAGCTCCTCGGGGAACTATGGCTACACCTTC
>.|TRBJ2-7|.|TRBV27
CASRRGYTYEQYF
TGTGCCAGCAGGAGAGGGTACACCTACGAGCAGTACTTC
>TRBD2|TRBJ2-6|.|TRBV27
CASSTSGTTGANVLTF
TGTGCCAGCAGTACTTCCGGGACTACTGGGGCCAACGTCCTGACTTTC
>.|TRBJ2-7|once|TRBV6-5
CASSKDRTYEQYF
TGTGCCAGCAGCAAAGACAGGACCTACGAGCAGTACTTC
>TRBD2|TRBJ2-1|.|TRBV9
CASSVGASGVNNEQFF
TGTGCCAGCAGCGTAGGGGCTAGCGGAGTCAACAATGAGCAGTTCTTC
>TRBD1|TRBJ1-2|.|TRBV5-1
CASSLGTGTGGAGYTF
TGCGCCAGCAGCTTAGGTACCGGGACAGGGGGCGCCGGCTACACCTTC
>.|TRBJ2-5|.|TRBV28
CASSPPVRAQYF
TGTGCCAGCAGTCCCCCCGTCAGGGCCCAGTACTTC
>TRBD1|TRBJ2-4|.|TRBV19
CASIGTGAKNIQYF
TGTGCCAGTATAGGGACAGGGGCCAAAAACATTCAGTACTTC
>.|TRBJ2-7|.|TRBV13
CASSLEIVAGMGGEQYF
TGTGCCAGCAGCTTGGAAATTGTGGCTGGGATGGGAGGCGAGCAGTACTTC
>.|TRBJ2-7|.|TRBV10-3
CAISELGGEQYF
TGTGCCATCAGTGAGTTAGGGGGCGAGCAGTACTTC
>TRBD1|TRBJ2-4|.|TRBV11-3
CASSLEGVGGQVHLAKNIQYF
TGTGCCAGCAGCTTAGAAGGTGTCGGAGGACAGGTACACTTAGCCAAAAACATTCAGTACTTC
>TRBD1|TRBJ1-3|.|TRBV5-5
CASEGQDPIYF
TGTGCCAGCGAGGGACAGGATCCTATATATTTT
>.|TRBJ1-1|.|TRBV7-2
CASSLEGANTEAFF
TGTGCCAGCAGCTTAGAAGGGGCGAACACTGAAGCTTTCTTT
>TRBD1|TRBJ2-7|.|TRBV11-2
CASKTTGVYEQYF
TGTGCCAGCAAAACCACAGGGGTATACGAGCAGTACTTC
>TRBD2|TRBJ2-7|once|TRBV28
CAAGLAGGRQYF
TGTGCCGCAGGACTAGCGGGAGGAAGGCAGTACTTC
>.|TRBJ2-3|.|TRBV2
CASSESLAYTDTQYF
TGTGCCAGCAGTGAATCCCTAGCCTACACAGATACGCAGTATTTT
>.|TRBJ2-5|.|TRBV18
CASSPRSAGPQETQYF
TGTGCCAGCTCACCACGATCGGCAGGGCCCCAGGAGACCCAGTACTTC
>.|TRBJ1-2|once|TRBV28
CASSSSTGLSYGYTF
TGTGCCAGCAGTTCGTCGACAGGCCTAAGTTATGGCTACACCTTC
>.|TRBJ2-5|.|TRBV11-2
CASSVSRDSWGTQYF
TGTGCCAGCAGCGTATCCCGGGACTCTTGGGGGACCCAGTACTTC
>TRBD1|TRBJ2-3|.|TRBV25-1
CASSSQGVTQYF
TGTGCCAGCAGCAGCCAGGGGGTTACGCAGTATTTT
>.|TRBJ2-7|.|TRBV6-5
CASIQRATTYEQYF
TGTGCCAGCATTCAGAGGGCCACCACCTACGAGCAGTACTTC
>TRBD1|TRBJ2-7|.|TRBV28
CASRPQGASVYEQYF
TGTGCCAGCAGGCCCCAGGGGGCCTCAGTTTACGAGCAGTACTTC
>TRBD1|TRBJ1-3|.|TRBV6-2/TRBV6-3
CASSYRDRGRPGNTIYF
TGTGCCAGCAGTTATAGGGACAGGGGGCGCCCTGGAAACACCATATATTTT
>TRBD2|TRBJ2-5|once|TRBV29-1
CSVETSGGQETQYF
TGCAGCGTTGAGACTAGCGGGGGGCAAGAGACCCAGTACTTC
>.|TRBJ2-1|.|TRBV29-1
CSGRRGSYNEQFF
TGCAGCGGGCGCCGGGGGTCCTACAATGAGCAGTTCTTC
>.|TRBJ2-2|.|TRBV4-3
CASSQDPRGTGELFF
TGCGCCAGCAGCCAAGATCCCAGGGGCACCGGGGAGCTGTTTTTT
>.|TRBJ2-3|.|TRBV4-1
CASSPRGGRTDTQYF
TGCGCCAGCAGCCCCCGTGGAGGGCGCACAGATACGCAGTATTTT
>.|TRBJ1-3|.|TRBV6-1
CASSAAHLSSGNTIYF
TGTGCCAGCAGTGCTGCCCACCTCAGCTCTGGAAACACCATATATTTT
>.|TRBJ2-2|once|TRBV15
CATGLGGGTGELFF
TGTGCCACTGGGTTGGGGGGTGGCACCGGGGAGCTGTTTTTT
>TRBD1|TRBJ1-1|once|TRBV5-1
CASSAGQVIMNTEAFF
TGCGCCAGCAGCGCGGGACAGGTCATTATGAACACTGAAGCTTTCTTT
>TRBD1|TRBJ2-7|.|TRBV7-9
CASSRGTDDYEQYF
TGTGCCAGCAGCAGGGGGACAGACGACTACGAGCAGTACTTC
>.|TRBJ1-1|few|TRBV2
CASFGEMNTEAFF
TGTGCCAGCTTTGGGGAGATGAACACTGAAGCTTTCTTT
>.|TRBJ2-5|once|TRBV6-5
CASSYSPRTMGETQYF
TGTGCCAGCAGTTACTCGCCACGGACAATGGGGGAGACCCAGTACTTC
>.|TRBJ1-1|.|TRBV7-9
CASSFPGGATEAFF
TGTGCCAGCAGCTTCCCCGGAGGGGCCACTGAAGCTTTCTTT
>.|TRBJ2-3|.|TRBV9
CASSVGAGPTDTQYF
TGTGCCAGCAGCGTAGGGGCGGGACCCACAGATACGCAGTATTTT
>TRBD1|TRBJ2-7|few|TRBV15
CATSRDRPTGEQYF
TGTGCCACCAGCAGAGATCGGCCGACAGGGGAGCAGTACTTC
>.|TRBJ1-5|.|TRBV10-3
CAISKGLSGDSNQPQHF
TGTGCCATCAGTAAGGGGTTGAGTGGTGACAGCAATCAGCCCCAGCATTTT